This is a list of T cell receptor beta chains from one sample in a study of beta chain features in type 1 diabetes. Clones were sequenced by immunoSEQ multiplex PCR, and TCRdb holds only the in-frame ones, with some missing. The repertoire includes fewer than 350,000 clones, over 12% of them detected once, and more than 0.015% sits in the top ten. Sequencing input: naive CD4+ T cells from blood. The origin of the receptors is a man aged 18 to 29 with type 1 diabetes. CDR3s include the opening cysteine and the closing phenylalanine or tryptophan. Each record gives: CDR3 protein, CDR3 DNA, V gene, clone size, D gene, J gene. D genes are given only for firm matches. Clone size is shown for a subset of rows, as once, few, many or a class of expanded clone.

cdr3_aa: CASTRVPEQETQYF
cdr3_nt: TGTGCCAGCACGCGGGTCCCCGAGCAAGAGACCCAGTACTTC
v_call: TRBV6-5
clone_size: few
d_call: -
j_call: TRBJ2-5

cdr3_aa: CASSLGGVEGYEQYF
cdr3_nt: TGTGCCAGCAGCTTGGGTGGCGTAGAGGGCTACGAGCAGTACTTC
v_call: TRBV5-4
clone_size: -
d_call: -
j_call: TRBJ2-7

cdr3_aa: CASSLRQGQETQYF
cdr3_nt: TGTGCCAGCAGCTTAAGACAGGGGCAAGAGACCCAGTACTTC
v_call: TRBV11-2
clone_size: -
d_call: TRBD1
j_call: TRBJ2-5

cdr3_aa: CASPRKIRAGGPGELFF
cdr3_nt: TGTGCCAGCCCCCGAAAGATTAGAGCGGGAGGGCCCGGGGAGCTGTTTTTT
v_call: TRBV4-2
clone_size: -
d_call: TRBD2
j_call: TRBJ2-2

cdr3_aa: CASSIPSSSGRRNEQFF
cdr3_nt: TGTGCCAGTAGTATCCCCTCGTCTAGCGGGAGGAGGAATGAGCAGTTCTTC
v_call: TRBV19
clone_size: few
d_call: TRBD2
j_call: TRBJ2-1

cdr3_aa: CASRGLGTGELFF
cdr3_nt: TGTGCCAGTAGGGGGCTTGGCACCGGGGAGCTGTTTTTT
v_call: TRBV19
clone_size: -
d_call: -
j_call: TRBJ2-2

cdr3_aa: CASSTRGTEAFF
cdr3_nt: TGTGCCAGCAGCACCAGGGGCACTGAAGCTTTCTTT
v_call: TRBV5-4
clone_size: -
d_call: -
j_call: TRBJ1-1

cdr3_aa: CASSPLISRGAFF
cdr3_nt: TGTGCCAGCAGCCCCCTAATTAGCAGGGGAGCTTTCTTT
v_call: TRBV9
clone_size: few
d_call: -
j_call: TRBJ1-1

cdr3_aa: CASSLGTGVISYEQYF
cdr3_nt: TGTGCCAGCAGCTTAGGGACAGGGGTCATCTCCTACGAGCAGTACTTC
v_call: TRBV7-8
clone_size: few
d_call: TRBD1
j_call: TRBJ2-7

cdr3_aa: CASSSGQGARFEQYF
cdr3_nt: TGTGCCAGCAGCTCGGGACAGGGGGCACGTTTCGAGCAGTACTTC
v_call: TRBV7-6
clone_size: -
d_call: TRBD1
j_call: TRBJ2-7

cdr3_aa: CASSVARLAGSPEDEQFF
cdr3_nt: TGTGCCAGCAGCGTAGCTCGGCTAGCGGGATCCCCTGAGGATGAGCAGTTCTTC
v_call: TRBV9
clone_size: -
d_call: TRBD2
j_call: TRBJ2-1

cdr3_aa: CASSQGAGGNSYNEQFF
cdr3_nt: TGTGCCAGCAGCCAAGGTGCGGGAGGGAACTCCTACAATGAGCAGTTCTTC
v_call: TRBV4-2
clone_size: -
d_call: TRBD2
j_call: TRBJ2-1

cdr3_aa: CASSRVAAGEYEQFF
cdr3_nt: TGTGCCAGCAGCCGGGTGGCGGCAGGGGAATATGAGCAGTTCTTC
v_call: TRBV7-9
clone_size: few
d_call: -
j_call: TRBJ2-1

cdr3_aa: CASQNQYGYTF
cdr3_nt: TGTGCCAGCCAAAACCAGTATGGCTACACCTTC
v_call: TRBV28
clone_size: few
d_call: -
j_call: TRBJ1-2

cdr3_aa: CASSTPGLRRETQYF
cdr3_nt: TGTGCCAGCAGTACGCCGGGACTGAGGAGGGAGACCCAGTACTTC
v_call: TRBV27
clone_size: few
d_call: -
j_call: TRBJ2-5

cdr3_aa: CATHPSVRNNEQFF
cdr3_nt: TGTGCCACGCATCCTAGCGTGAGGAACAATGAGCAGTTCTTC
v_call: TRBV10-3
clone_size: -
d_call: -
j_call: TRBJ2-1

cdr3_aa: CASSGLAGVNEQFF
cdr3_nt: TGTGCCAGCTCAGGACTAGCGGGGGTCAATGAGCAGTTCTTC
v_call: TRBV18
clone_size: few
d_call: TRBD2
j_call: TRBJ2-1

cdr3_aa: CASSERTPYEQYF
cdr3_nt: TGTGCCAGCAGCGAACGGACACCCTACGAGCAGTACTTC
v_call: TRBV7-9
clone_size: -
d_call: -
j_call: TRBJ2-7

cdr3_aa: CASSLLRASGSTGTGELFF
cdr3_nt: TGTGCCAGCAGTTTATTAAGGGCTAGCGGCTCCACAGGGACCGGGGAGCTGTTTTTT
v_call: TRBV27
clone_size: -
d_call: -
j_call: TRBJ2-2

cdr3_aa: CASSSSGKDYGYTF
cdr3_nt: TGCGCCAGCAGCTCATCAGGGAAGGACTATGGCTACACCTTC
v_call: TRBV5-1
clone_size: few
d_call: -
j_call: TRBJ1-2

cdr3_aa: CASSLFSARGNEQFF
cdr3_nt: TGTGCCAGCAGTTTATTTTCCGCGCGGGGCAATGAGCAGTTCTTC
v_call: TRBV28
clone_size: -
d_call: -
j_call: TRBJ2-1

cdr3_aa: CASSYEVQQQYF
cdr3_nt: TGTGCCAGCAGTTACGAGGTCCAGCAGCAGTACTTC
v_call: TRBV6-6
clone_size: few
d_call: -
j_call: TRBJ2-7

cdr3_aa: CAWSVRYSLLNTEAFF
cdr3_nt: TGTGCCTGGAGTGTTAGGTACAGCCTCCTGAACACTGAAGCTTTCTTT
v_call: TRBV30
clone_size: -
d_call: -
j_call: TRBJ1-1

cdr3_aa: CAWSPPGRNYGYTF
cdr3_nt: TGTGCCTGGAGCCCCCCGGGGAGGAACTATGGCTACACCTTC
v_call: TRBV30
clone_size: -
d_call: -
j_call: TRBJ1-2

cdr3_aa: CAISEGTSGSLADTQYF
cdr3_nt: TGTGCCATCAGTGAAGGGACTAGCGGGAGTTTGGCAGATACGCAGTATTTT
v_call: TRBV10-3
clone_size: -
d_call: TRBD2
j_call: TRBJ2-3

cdr3_aa: CASSNHGTGLKYEQYF
cdr3_nt: TGTGCCAGCAGTAACCACGGGACAGGTCTGAAGTACGAGCAGTACTTC
v_call: TRBV6-6
clone_size: few
d_call: TRBD1
j_call: TRBJ2-7

cdr3_aa: CAISEEESVGYTF
cdr3_nt: TGTGCCATCAGTGAAGAGGAGAGTGTTGGCTACACCTTC
v_call: TRBV10-3
clone_size: few
d_call: -
j_call: TRBJ1-2